This T cell receptor beta chain is drawn from a study of blood T cell repertoires in COVID-19. As for the study in general: From the United States, Italy and Spain came samples of acute and convalescent COVID-19. The analysed material was cDNA or gDNA that came from T cells, B-cell-depleted T cells, or PBMCs.

Source study methods: Cell counts per sample came from amplifying reference gene primers. The method was immunoSEQ multiplex PCR; TCRdb's version includes in-frame clones alone and lacks a portion of them. D and trimming come from the DNA, and the V and J calls and clone size come from that table. The data contain over 100,000 clones, more than 80% of them seen just once; the ten biggest clones take up about 10%. V was trimmed by 5 bases and J by 8 bases, leaving 10 bases between them. The germline V gene encodes CDR1 SGHTA and CDR2 FQGNSA. There are 12 residues in the CDR3. The V and J genes are TRBV7-2 and TRBJ2-1; D uncertain. Sequenced: peripheral blood. The source of this sequence is a human donor in a cohort sampled during active COVID-19. As DNA, the CDR3 is TGTGCCAGCAGCCCGGTGCTCTATGAGCAGTTCTTC. Protein product: CASSPVLYEQFF.